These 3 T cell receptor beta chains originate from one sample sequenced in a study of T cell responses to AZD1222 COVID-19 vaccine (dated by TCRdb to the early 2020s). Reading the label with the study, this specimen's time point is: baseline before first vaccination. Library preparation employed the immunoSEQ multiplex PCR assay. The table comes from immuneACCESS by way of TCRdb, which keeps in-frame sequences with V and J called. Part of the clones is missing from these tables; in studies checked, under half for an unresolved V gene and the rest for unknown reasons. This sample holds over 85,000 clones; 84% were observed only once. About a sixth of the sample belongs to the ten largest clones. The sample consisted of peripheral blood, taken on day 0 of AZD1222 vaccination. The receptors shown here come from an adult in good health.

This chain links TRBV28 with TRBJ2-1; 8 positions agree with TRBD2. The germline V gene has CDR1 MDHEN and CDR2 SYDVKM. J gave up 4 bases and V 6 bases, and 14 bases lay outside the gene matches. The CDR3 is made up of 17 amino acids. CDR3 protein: CASSPGRREALYNEQFF. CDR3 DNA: TGTGCCAGCAGCCCTGGGAGGCGGGAGGCACTTTACAATGAGCAGTTCTTC.

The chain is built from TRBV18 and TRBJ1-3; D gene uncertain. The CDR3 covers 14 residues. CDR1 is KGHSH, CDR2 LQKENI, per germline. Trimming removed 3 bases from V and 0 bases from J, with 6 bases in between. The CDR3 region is CASSPSDSGNTIYF. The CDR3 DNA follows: TGTGCCAGCTCACCTTCGGACTCTGGAAACACCATATATTTT. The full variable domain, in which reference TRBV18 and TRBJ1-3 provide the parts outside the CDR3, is NAGVMQNPRHLVRRRGQEARLRCSPMKGHSHVYWYRQLPEEGLKFMVYLQKENIIDESGMPKERFSAEFPKEGPSILRIQQVVRGDSAAYFCASSPSDSGNTIYFGEGSWLTVV.

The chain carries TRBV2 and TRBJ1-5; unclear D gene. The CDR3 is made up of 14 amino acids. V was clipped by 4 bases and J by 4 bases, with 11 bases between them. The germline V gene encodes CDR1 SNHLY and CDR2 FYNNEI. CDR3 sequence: CASSGTSPNQPQHF. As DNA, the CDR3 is TGTGCCAGCAGTGGGACGTCTCCAAATCAGCCCCAGCATTTT.